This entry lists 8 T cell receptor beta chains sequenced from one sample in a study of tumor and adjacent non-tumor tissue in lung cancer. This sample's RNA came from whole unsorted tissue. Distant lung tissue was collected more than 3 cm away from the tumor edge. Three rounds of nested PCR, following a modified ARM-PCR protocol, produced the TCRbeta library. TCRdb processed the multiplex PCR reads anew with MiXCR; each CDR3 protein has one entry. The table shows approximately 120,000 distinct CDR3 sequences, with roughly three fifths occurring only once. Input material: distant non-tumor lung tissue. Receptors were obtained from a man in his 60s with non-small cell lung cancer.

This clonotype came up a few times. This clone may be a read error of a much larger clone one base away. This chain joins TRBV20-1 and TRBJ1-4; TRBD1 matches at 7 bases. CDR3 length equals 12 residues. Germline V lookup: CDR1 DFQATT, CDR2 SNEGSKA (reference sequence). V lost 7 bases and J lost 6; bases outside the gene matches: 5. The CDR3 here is CSVTGAHEKLFF. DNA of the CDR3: TGCAGTGTTACAGGGGCGCATGAAAAACTGTTTTTT.

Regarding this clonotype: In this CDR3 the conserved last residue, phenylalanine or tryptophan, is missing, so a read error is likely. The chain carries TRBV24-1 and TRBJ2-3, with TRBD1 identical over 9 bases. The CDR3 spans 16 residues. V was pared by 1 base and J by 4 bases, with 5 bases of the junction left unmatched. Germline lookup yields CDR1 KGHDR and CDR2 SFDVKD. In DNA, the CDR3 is TGTGCCACCAGTGATTTCACCGGGACAGGGTCAGATACGCAGTATATT. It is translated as CATSDFTGTGSDTQYI.

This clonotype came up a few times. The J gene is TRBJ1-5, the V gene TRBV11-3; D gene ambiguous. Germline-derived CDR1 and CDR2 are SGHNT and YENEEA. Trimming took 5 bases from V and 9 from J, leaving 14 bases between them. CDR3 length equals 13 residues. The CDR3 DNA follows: TGTGCCAGCAGCCTCGGGCCGAGTCGGCCCCAGCATTTT. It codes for CASSLGPSRPQHF.

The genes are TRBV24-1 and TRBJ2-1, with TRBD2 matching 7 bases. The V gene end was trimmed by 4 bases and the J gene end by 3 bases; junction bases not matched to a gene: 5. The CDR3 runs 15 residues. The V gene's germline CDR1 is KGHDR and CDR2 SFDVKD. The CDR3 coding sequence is TGTGCCACCAGTGACCCAGCGGGGCTCTACAATGAGCAGTTCTTC. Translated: CATSDPAGLYNEQFF.

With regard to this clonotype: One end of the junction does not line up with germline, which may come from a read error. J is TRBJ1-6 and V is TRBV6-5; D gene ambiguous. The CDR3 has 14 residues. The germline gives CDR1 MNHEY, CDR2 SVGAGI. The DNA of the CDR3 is TGTGCCAGCAATTACGGCGTAGGGATTTCACCCCTCCACTTT. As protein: CASNYGVGISPLHF.

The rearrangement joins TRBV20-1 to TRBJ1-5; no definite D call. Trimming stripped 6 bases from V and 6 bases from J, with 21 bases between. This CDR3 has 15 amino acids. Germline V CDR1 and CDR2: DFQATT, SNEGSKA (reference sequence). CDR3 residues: CSAVVEVSGSQPQHF. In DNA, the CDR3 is TGCAGTGCCGTGGTCGAGGTTTCGGGCAGTCAGCCCCAGCATTTT.

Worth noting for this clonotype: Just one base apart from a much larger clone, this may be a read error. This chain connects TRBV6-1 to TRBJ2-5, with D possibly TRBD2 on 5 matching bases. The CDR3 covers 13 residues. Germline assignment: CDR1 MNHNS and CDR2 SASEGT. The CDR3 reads CVSGMAVQETQYF. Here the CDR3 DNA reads TGTGTCAGCGGCATGGCAGTTCAAGAGACCCAGTACTTC.

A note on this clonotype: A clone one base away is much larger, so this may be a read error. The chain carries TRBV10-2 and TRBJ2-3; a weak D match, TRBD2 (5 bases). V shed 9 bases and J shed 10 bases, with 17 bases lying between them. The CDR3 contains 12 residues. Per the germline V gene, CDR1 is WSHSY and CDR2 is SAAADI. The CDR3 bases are TGCGCCAGGAGGGAACCCACAGACGCGCAGTATTTT. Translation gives CARREPTDAQYF.